The sample holds a few counts of the clone carrying this T cell receptor (beta chain). Its antigen is unknown. TCRdb used MiXCR to reprocess the reads, holding one entry per CDR3 protein. The top ten hold around 8.7% of the sample, which has 200,000 to 300,000 distinct CDR3 sequences, roughly 15% seen once. The sample comes from a study of T cell repertoires in cytomegalovirus infection. As for the study in general: Public TCR beta signature analysis indicated the presence of both CMV infection and matching HLA type. Study results and limitations: Using cumulative public TCR beta family frequency, the authors identified those who carried CMV together with the relevant HLA. The study found HLA-C-restricted CMV-specific TCR beta clonotypes dominating the ex vivo response.

Sequenced sample: PBMCs. This sequence was found in a human donor in good health (CMV status not recorded). Some clones in this sample may be carry-over from other donors' samples.

In DNA, the CDR3 is TGCAGCGTTGTAAGCCTCTCCTACGAGCAGTACTTC. This encodes CSVVSLSYEQYF. The V and J genes are TRBV29-1 and TRBJ2-7; no clear D gene. The CDR3 has 12 residues. Looked up from germline, CDR1 is SQVTM and CDR2 is ANQGSEA. V lost 4 bases, J lost 0 bases, and 7 bases lay in between.